This entry lists 18 T cell receptor beta chains sequenced from one sample in a study of human T cells and chemical hapten exposure. TCRdb passed the 5' RACE reads through MiXCR, listing each CDR3 protein once. The sample shows some 150,000 distinct CDR3 sequences, roughly 4.1% of them seen only once. Whole blood, unfractionated, served as the material for total RNA extraction. The source of these receptors is a female donor in good health.

This clonotype has a count of ten or more. The chain is built from TRBV5-1 and TRBJ1-1; D gene uncertain. The CDR3 runs to 14 residues. Germline assignment: CDR1 SGHRS and CDR2 YFSETQ. V was trimmed by 0 bases and J by 0 bases, leaving 6 bases between them. CDR3 amino acids: CASSLDTLNTEAFF. The DNA of the CDR3 is TGCGCCAGCAGCTTGGACACTTTGAACACTGAAGCTTTCTTT.

The genes are TRBV11-3 and TRBJ2-3; 10 bases fit TRBD2. Per the germline V gene, CDR1 is SGHNT and CDR2 is YENEEA. This CDR3 has 20 amino acids. V was pared by 1 base and J by 2 bases, with 15 bases of the junction left unmatched. In DNA form, the CDR3 reads TGTGCCAGCAGCTTAGGCATTTTATATACTAGCGGGGACGACACAGATACGCAGTATTTT. As protein: CASSLGILYTSGDDTDTQYF.

This clonotype was recorded at least ten times. The chain is built from TRBV4-2 and TRBJ2-1, with TRBD2 matching 7 bases. The germline V gene encodes CDR1 LGHNA and CDR2 YNFKEQ. Germline trimming cut 1 base from V and 10 bases from J; bases unmatched to any gene: 4. The CDR3 loop spans 13 amino acids. The CDR3 loop reads CASSQVQRGEQFF. The CDR3 coding sequence is TGTGCCAGCAGCCAAGTACAGCGGGGCGAGCAGTTCTTC.

In its sample, this clonotype was seen many times. The CDR3 DNA follows: TGTGCCAGCAGTGCCCCAGCTACGAAAAACATTCAGTACTTC. This encodes CASSAPATKNIQYF. The chain recombines TRBV28 with TRBJ2-4, with D unclear. The CDR3 spans 14 residues. Germline CDR1 MDHEN, CDR2 SYDVKM. Trimming removed 5 bases at V and 4 bases at J, with 12 bases between.

This clonotype was observed at least ten times. This rearrangement joins TRBV7-2 to TRBJ1-5; the match to TRBD1 covers 7 bases. V shed 5 bases, J shed 2 bases, and the junction held 3 bases outside the gene matches. This CDR3 has 14 residues. CDR1 and CDR2 from the germline V gene are SGHTA and FQGNSA. The CDR3 DNA is TGTGCCAGCAGCCACGGGACAGGCAATCAGCCCCAGCATTTT. This sequence encodes CASSHGTGNQPQHF.

As concerns this clonotype: This may arise from a read error, as a much more abundant clone is one base away. The chain couples TRBV27 to TRBJ2-7; the match to TRBD1 covers 12 bases. CDR1 and CDR2 (germline): MNHEY, SMNVEV (reference sequence). The CDR3 is 16 residues long. The CDR3 region is CARSWDPGQGAHEQYF. DNA for the CDR3: TGTGCCAGAAGTTGGGACCCGGGACAGGGGGCTCACGAGCAGTACTTC.

This clonotype was counted at least ten times. The chain has TRBV7-2 and TRBJ1-2, with 8 bases identical to TRBD1. CDR3 length equals 16 residues. J gave up 4 bases and V 5 bases, and 12 bases lay outside the gene matches. Germline CDR1 and CDR2: SGHTA and FQGNSA. CDR3 DNA: TGTGCCAGCAGCCCAGGTCGGGCAGGGGGCGGCTATGGCTACACCTTC. It encodes CASSPGRAGGGYGYTF.

This clonotype came up many times. CDR3 sequence (DNA): TGCAGTGCTACAAAAGCGGGGCGCACAGATACGCAGTATTTT. Translated: CSATKAGRTDTQYF. The genes are TRBV20-1 and TRBJ2-3; the match to TRBD2 covers 7 bases. J was trimmed by 1 base and V by 4 bases; bases with no gene match: 5. Germline lookup yields CDR1 DFQATT and CDR2 SNEGSKA (reference sequence). CDR3 length: 14 amino acids.

CDR3 DNA sequence: TGTGCCAGCAGCTTAGACAGTCAAGGAAACACCATATATTTT. Translation: CASSLDSQGNTIYF. The chain couples TRBV11-2 to TRBJ1-3; D not resolved. The V end lost 0 bases, the J end lost 4 bases, and 7 bases lay between the germline ends. CDR1 is SGHAT, CDR2 FQNNGV, per germline. The CDR3 loop spans 14 amino acids.

This clonotype has ten or more counts. The rearrangement joins TRBV7-2 to TRBJ1-5, with unresolved D. Germline CDR1 is SGHTA and CDR2 is FQGNSA. This CDR3 comprises 13 residues. V was shortened by 5 bases and J by 4 bases, with 9 bases between the two germline ends. The CDR3 is CASSGIENQPQHF. The CDR3 DNA sequence: TGTGCCAGCAGCGGAATTGAGAATCAGCCCCAGCATTTT.

This clonotype was detected ten times or more. The chain recombines TRBV7-4 with TRBJ1-6; a weak D match, TRBD1 (6 bases). The CDR3 consists of 16 residues. Trimming removed 3 bases at V and 5 bases at J, with 14 bases between. Per germline, CDR1 SGHVT and CDR2 SQSDAQ. In nucleotides, the CDR3 is TGTGCCAGCAGCTTCCGGGACACTCTTAATAATTCACCCCTCCACTTT. Protein sequence: CASSFRDTLNNSPLHF. Full variable domain (remainder filled in from reference TRBV7-4 and TRBJ1-6): GAGVSQSPRYKVAKRGRDVALRCDSISGHVTLYWYRQTLGQGSEVLTYSQSDAQRDKSGRPSGRFSAERPERSVSTLKIQRTEQGDSAVYLCASSFRDTLNNSPLHFGNGTRLTVT.

This clonotype has a count of ten or more. The rearrangement uses TRBV5-1 and TRBJ2-1; the D is unclear. Trimming took off 5 bases at V and 8 bases at J, with 14 bases between the two ends. Germline CDR1 SGHRS, CDR2 YFSETQ. The CDR3 contains 13 residues. The CDR3 DNA follows: TGCGCCAGCAGTAATTTGTTAGAAGATGAGCAGTTCTTC. Its translation is CASSNLLEDEQFF.

This clonotype was detected a few times. A read error is possible here, since a much larger clone lies one base away. The genes are TRBV20-1 and TRBJ1-2; perhaps TRBD1 as D (6 bases). Germline values: CDR1 DFQATT, CDR2 SNEGSKA (reference sequence). The length of the CDR3 is 14 residues. V was cut by 3 bases and J by 2 bases, with 13 bases left in between. This CDR3 is CSASRFGGNYGYTF. As DNA, the CDR3 is TGCAGTGCTAGTAGGTTCGGGGGCAACTATGGCTACACCTTC.

This clonotype was seen repeatedly, ten times or more. This chain uses TRBV6-6 with TRBJ2-7; D remains ambiguous. CDR3 length equals 11 residues. Trimming removed 2 bases at V and 5 bases at J, with 4 bases between. The germline V gene has CDR1 MNHNY and CDR2 SVGAGI (reference sequence). For the CDR3, the DNA is TGTGCCAGCAGTTACGTCCACGAGCAGTACTTC. It specifies CASSYVHEQYF.

In this sample, this clonotype turned up many times. V usage is TRBV20-1 and J usage is TRBJ2-3; D tentatively reads TRBD1 or TRBD2 (6 bases each). V lost 5 bases, J lost 4 bases, and 19 bases lay in between. CDR3 length: 15 residues. Per the germline V gene, CDR1 is DFQATT and CDR2 is SNEGSKA (reference sequence). The CDR3 DNA sequence: TGCAGTGCTCCGCTGGGGGGCTTCGGTGCAGATACGCAGTATTTT. Amino acid sequence: CSAPLGGFGADTQYF.

The rearrangement joins TRBV24-1 to TRBJ2-3; a weak D match, TRBD1 (5 bases). CDR1 is KGHDR and CDR2 is SFDVKD in the germline V gene. V was clipped by 1 base and J by 8 bases, with 6 bases between them. The CDR3 sequence is 12 residues long. The CDR3 DNA follows: TGTGCCACCAGTGATTTAGGGGCTACGCAGTATTTT. This sequence encodes CATSDLGATQYF.

There are a few counts of this clonotype. The V and J genes are TRBV29-1 and TRBJ2-5, with a tentative D call TRBD2 (7 bases). The CDR3 length is 12 residues. The V end lost 7 bases, the J end lost 4 bases, and 13 bases lay between the germline ends. Looked up from germline, CDR1 is SQVTM and CDR2 is ANQGSEA. In DNA, the CDR3 is TGCAGCGACGGGGGGCGCTCAGAGACCCAGTACTTC. Protein: CSDGGRSETQYF. Combining the CDR3 with reference TRBV29-1 and TRBJ2-5 gives the whole variable domain SAVISQKPSRDICQRGTSLTIQCQVDSQVTMMFWYRQQPGQSLTLIATANQGSEATYESGFVIDKFPISRPNLTFSTLTVSNMSPEDSSIYLCSDGGRSETQYFGPGTRLLVL.

As to this clonotype: A read error may explain this, as a much larger clone is one base away. The chain combines TRBV6-1 with TRBJ1-6; TRBD1 might be the D (5 bases). The germline V gene encodes CDR1 MNHNS and CDR2 SASEGT. The CDR3 is made up of 12 amino acids. CDR3 in DNA: TGTGCCAGCCAGGGATCTAATTCACCCCTCAACTTT. This codes for CASQGSNSPLNF.